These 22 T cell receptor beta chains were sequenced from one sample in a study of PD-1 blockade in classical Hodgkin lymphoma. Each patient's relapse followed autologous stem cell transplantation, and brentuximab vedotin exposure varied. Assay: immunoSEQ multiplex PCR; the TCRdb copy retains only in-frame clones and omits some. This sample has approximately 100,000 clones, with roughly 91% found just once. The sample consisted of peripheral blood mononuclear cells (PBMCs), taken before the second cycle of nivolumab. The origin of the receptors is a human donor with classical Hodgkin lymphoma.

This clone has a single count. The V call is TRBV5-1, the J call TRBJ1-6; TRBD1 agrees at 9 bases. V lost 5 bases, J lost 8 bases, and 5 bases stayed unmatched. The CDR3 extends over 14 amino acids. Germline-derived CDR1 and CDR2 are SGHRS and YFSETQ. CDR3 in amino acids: CASRSGTGYSPLHF. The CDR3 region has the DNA TGCGCCAGCAGGTCCGGGACAGGGTATTCACCCCTCCACTTT.

CDR3 region: CASSIRRGGSEQFF. Here the CDR3 DNA reads TGTGCCAGTAGTATTCGGCGGGGGGGTAGTGAGCAGTTCTTC. J is TRBJ2-1 and V is TRBV19; TRBD2 matches 9 bases. Germline loops: CDR1 LNHDA, CDR2 SQIVND (reference sequence). The V segment lost 3 bases and the J segment 9 bases; nucleotides outside the gene matches: 6. The CDR3 spans 14 residues.

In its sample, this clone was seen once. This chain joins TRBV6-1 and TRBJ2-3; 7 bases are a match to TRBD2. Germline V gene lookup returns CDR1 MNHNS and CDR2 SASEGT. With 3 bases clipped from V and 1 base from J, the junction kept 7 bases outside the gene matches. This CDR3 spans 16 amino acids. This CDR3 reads CASSDTKRGGTDTQYF. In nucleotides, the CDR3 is TGTGCCAGCAGTGACACAAAGCGGGGAGGCACAGATACGCAGTATTTT.

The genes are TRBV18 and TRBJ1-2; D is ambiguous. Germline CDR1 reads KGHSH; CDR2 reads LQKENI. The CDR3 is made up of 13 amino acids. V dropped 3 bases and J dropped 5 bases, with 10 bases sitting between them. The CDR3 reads CASSPGPAYGYTF. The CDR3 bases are TGTGCCAGCTCACCCGGTCCTGCGTATGGCTACACCTTC.

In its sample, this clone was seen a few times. CDR3 protein: CASSAPTGTSGGGPYNEQFF. As DNA, the CDR3 is TGTGCCAGCAGTGCCCCCACCGGGACTAGCGGGGGGGGTCCCTACAATGAGCAGTTCTTC. The genes are TRBV28 and TRBJ2-1; 16 positions match TRBD2. CDR3 length: 20 amino acids. V was pared by 5 bases and J by 2 bases, with 12 bases of the junction left unmatched. Germline V gene data show CDR1 as MDHEN and CDR2 as SYDVKM.

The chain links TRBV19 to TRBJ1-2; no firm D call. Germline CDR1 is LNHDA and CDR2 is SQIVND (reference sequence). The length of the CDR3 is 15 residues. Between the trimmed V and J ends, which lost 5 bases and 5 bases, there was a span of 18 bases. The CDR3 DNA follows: TGTGCCAGTAGTCCCCAGCTGGCAGGCCAGTATGGCTACACCTTC. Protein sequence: CASSPQLAGQYGYTF.

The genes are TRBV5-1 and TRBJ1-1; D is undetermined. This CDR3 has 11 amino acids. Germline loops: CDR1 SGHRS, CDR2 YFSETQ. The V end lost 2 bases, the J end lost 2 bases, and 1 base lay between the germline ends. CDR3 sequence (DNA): TGCGCCAGCAGCTTCAACACTGAAGCTTTCTTT. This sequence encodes CASSFNTEAFF. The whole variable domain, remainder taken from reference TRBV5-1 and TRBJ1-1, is KAGVTQTPRYLIKTRGQQVTLSCSPISGHRSVSWYQQTPGQGLQFLFEYFSETQRNKGNFPGRFSGRQFSNSRSEMNVSTLELGDSALYLCASSFNTEAFFGQGTRLTVV.

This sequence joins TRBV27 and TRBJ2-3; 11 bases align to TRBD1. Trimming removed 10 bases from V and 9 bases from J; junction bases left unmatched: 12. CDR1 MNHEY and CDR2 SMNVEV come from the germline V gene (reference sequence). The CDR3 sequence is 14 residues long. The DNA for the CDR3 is TGTGCCATTCTCCCGGGACAGGGGGTGGGGACGCAGTATTTT. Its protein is CAILPGQGVGTQYF.

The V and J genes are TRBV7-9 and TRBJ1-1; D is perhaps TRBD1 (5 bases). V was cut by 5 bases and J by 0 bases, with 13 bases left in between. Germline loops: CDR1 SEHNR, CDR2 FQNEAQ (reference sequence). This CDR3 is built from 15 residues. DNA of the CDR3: TGTGCCAGCAGCCTAAAGCAGGGCGTGAACACTGAAGCTTTCTTT. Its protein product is CASSLKQGVNTEAFF.

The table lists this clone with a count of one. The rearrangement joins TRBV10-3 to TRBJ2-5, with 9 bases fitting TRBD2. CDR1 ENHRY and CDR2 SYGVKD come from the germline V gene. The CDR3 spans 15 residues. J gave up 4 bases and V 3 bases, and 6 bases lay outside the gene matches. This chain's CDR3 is CAISESGGRGETQYF. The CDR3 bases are TGTGCCATCAGTGAAAGCGGGGGGCGGGGAGAGACCCAGTACTTC.

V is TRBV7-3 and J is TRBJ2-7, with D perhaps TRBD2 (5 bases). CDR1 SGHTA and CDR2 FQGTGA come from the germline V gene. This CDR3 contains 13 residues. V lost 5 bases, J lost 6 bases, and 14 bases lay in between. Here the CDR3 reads CASSRGSQSEQYF. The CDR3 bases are TGTGCCAGCAGCCGGGGTTCCCAAAGCGAGCAGTACTTC.

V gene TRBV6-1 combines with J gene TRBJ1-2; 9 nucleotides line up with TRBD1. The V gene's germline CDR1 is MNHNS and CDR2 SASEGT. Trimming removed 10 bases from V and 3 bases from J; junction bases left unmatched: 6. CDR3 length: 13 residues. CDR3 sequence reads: CATTRDRDYGYTF. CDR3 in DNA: TGTGCCACGACAAGGGACAGGGACTATGGCTACACCTTC.

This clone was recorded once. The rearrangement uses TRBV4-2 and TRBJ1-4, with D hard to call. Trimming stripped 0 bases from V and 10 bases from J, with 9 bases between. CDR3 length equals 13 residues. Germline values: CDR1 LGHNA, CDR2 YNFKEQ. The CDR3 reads CASSQEGRGKLFF. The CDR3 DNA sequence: TGTGCCAGCAGCCAAGAAGGTCGAGGAAAACTGTTTTTT.

CDR3 sequence: CASSLMSVAGGSSYEQYF. CDR3 nucleotide sequence: TGTGCCAGCAGCTTAATGTCGGTGGCGGGGGGAAGCTCCTACGAGCAGTACTTC. The rearrangement joins TRBV7-2 to TRBJ2-7; 8 bases are a match to TRBD2. V lost 2 bases to trimming and J lost 0 bases; unmatched junction nucleotides: 12. The germline gives CDR1 SGHTA, CDR2 FQGNSA. This CDR3 is built from 18 residues.

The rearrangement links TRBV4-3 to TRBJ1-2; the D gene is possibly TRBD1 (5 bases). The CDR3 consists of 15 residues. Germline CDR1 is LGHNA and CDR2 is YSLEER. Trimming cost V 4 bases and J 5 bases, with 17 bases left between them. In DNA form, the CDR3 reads TGCGCCAGCAGCCTCTCTCGCGCGCGGGGGTATGGCTACACCTTC. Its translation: CASSLSRARGYGYTF.

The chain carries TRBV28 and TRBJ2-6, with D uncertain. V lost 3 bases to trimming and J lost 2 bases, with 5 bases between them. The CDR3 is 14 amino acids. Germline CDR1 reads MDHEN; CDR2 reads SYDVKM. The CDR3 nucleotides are TGTGCCAGCAGTTTGGACGCTGGGGCCAACGTCCTGACTTTC. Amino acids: CASSLDAGANVLTF. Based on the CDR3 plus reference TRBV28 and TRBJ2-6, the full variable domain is DVKVTQSSRYLVKRTGEKVFLECVQDMDHENMFWYRQDPGLGLRLIYFSYDVKMKEKGDIPEGYSVSREKKERFSLILESASTNQTSMYLCASSLDAGANVLTFGAGSRLTVL.

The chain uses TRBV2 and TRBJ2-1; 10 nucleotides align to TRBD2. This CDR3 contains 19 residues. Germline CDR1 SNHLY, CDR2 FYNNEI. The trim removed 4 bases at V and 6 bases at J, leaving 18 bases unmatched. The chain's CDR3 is CASSVPGVGTSDFSNEQFF. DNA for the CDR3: TGTGCCAGCAGTGTTCCGGGAGTTGGGACTAGCGATTTCAGCAATGAGCAGTTCTTC. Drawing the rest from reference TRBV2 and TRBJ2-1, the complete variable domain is EPEVTQTPSHQVTQMGQEVILRCVPISNHLYFYWYRQILGQKVEFLVSFYNNEISEKSEIFDDQFSVERPDGSNFTLKIRSTKLEDSAMYFCASSVPGVGTSDFSNEQFFGPGTRLTVL.

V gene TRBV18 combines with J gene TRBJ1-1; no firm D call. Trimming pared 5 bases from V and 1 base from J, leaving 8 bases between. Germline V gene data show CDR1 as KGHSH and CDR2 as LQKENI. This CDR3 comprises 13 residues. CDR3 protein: CASSFGPNTEAFF. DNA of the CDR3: TGTGCCAGCTCATTCGGGCCGAACACTGAAGCTTTCTTT.

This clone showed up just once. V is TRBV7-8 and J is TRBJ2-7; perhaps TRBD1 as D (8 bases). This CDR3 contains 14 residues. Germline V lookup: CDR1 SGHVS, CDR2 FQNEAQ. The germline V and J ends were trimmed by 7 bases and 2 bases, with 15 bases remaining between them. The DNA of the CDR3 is TGTGCCAGCAACACAGGGGGGGAGACCTACGAGCAGTACTTC. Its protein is CASNTGGETYEQYF. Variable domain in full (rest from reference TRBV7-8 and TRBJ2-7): GAGVSQSPRYKVAKRGQDVALRCDPISGHVSLFWYQQALGQGPEFLTYFQNEAQLDKSGLPSDRFFAERPEGSVSTLKIQRTQQEDSAVYLCASNTGGETYEQYFGPGTRLTVT.

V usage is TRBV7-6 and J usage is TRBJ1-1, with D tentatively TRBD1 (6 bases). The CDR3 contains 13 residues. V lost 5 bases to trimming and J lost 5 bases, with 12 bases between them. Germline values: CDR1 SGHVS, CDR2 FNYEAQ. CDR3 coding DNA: TGTGCCAGCAGCCCGACACAGGGTACTGAAGCTTTCTTT. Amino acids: CASSPTQGTEAFF.

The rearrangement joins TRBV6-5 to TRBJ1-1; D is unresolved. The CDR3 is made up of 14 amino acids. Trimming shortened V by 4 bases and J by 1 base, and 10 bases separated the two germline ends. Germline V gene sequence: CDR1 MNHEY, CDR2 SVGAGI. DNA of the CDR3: TGTGCCAGCAGTTGGTACGGGGAGAACACTGAAGCTTTCTTT. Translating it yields CASSWYGENTEAFF.

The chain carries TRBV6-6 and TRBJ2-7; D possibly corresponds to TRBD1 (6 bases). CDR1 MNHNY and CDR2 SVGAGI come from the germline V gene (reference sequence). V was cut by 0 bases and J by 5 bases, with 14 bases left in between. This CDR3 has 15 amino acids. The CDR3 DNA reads TGTGCCAGCAGTTACTCGACAGGACAGTTAAACGAGCAGTACTTC. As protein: CASSYSTGQLNEQYF.